The subject of this entry is one T cell receptor (beta chain). Its antigen is unidentified. The data are from a study of blood T cells in healthy people across ages. General observations from the study: Nothing was known about donor CMV status, and this possibly confounded expanded clonotype changes.

The second PCR ran roughly 6 to 12 cycles with a sample-barcoded 5' primer and J-beta primers. TCRdb ran MiXCR on the 5' RACE reads and lists one entry per CDR3 protein. The profile covers hundreds of thousands of distinct CDR3 sequences, with 21% appearing a single time and roughly 3.6% taken by the ten largest. This clonotype was obtained from a man in his 70s in good health. Source material: blood.

The CDR3 region has the DNA TGTGCCAGCAGTGATAATGGGGGATGGAATGAGCAGTTCTTC. This gives the protein CASSDNGGWNEQFF. The J gene is TRBJ2-7, the V gene TRBV2, with D perhaps matching TRBD1 or TRBD2 (5 bases each). The better agreement between TRBJ2-1 and the DNA end casts doubt on the J call. Germline CDR1 reads SNHLY; CDR2 reads FYNNEI. CDR3 length: 14 residues.